The next 20 T cell receptor beta chains were all read from a single sample in a study of shared clonotypes between healthy human individuals (dated by TCRdb to the early 2020s). For the CD8 naive samples, CD45RO-negative cells were positively selected for CCR7, yielding a CD45RA+CCR7+ population from which TemRA cells were excluded. The library came from the immunoSEQ multiplex PCR assay. TCRdb limited this immuneACCESS table to in-frame rearrangements with V and J called. A share of clones is missing; checked studies link under half to unresolved V genes, and the rest is unexplained. Across this sample there are hundreds of thousands of clones, with about 91% seen only once. Around 24% of the sample lies in the top ten. Sample: naive CD8+ T cells sorted from blood. The cell subset or site label, as the study defines it: CD45RA+CCR7+. All receptors come from a man younger than 45 in good health.

The genes are TRBV27 and TRBJ2-7, with 7 bases identical to TRBD2. In germline, CDR1 is MNHEY, CDR2 SMNVEV (reference sequence). The CDR3 loop spans 16 amino acids. J lost 1 base, V lost 4 bases, and 10 bases had no gene match. The CDR3 nucleotides are TGTGCCAGCAGTTCCGCCGCGGGAGAGGTTTCCTACGAGCAGTACTTC. It is translated as CASSSAAGEVSYEQYF.

The chain links TRBV6-1 to TRBJ1-1, with a weak D call TRBD1 (6 bases). The germline V and J ends were trimmed by 1 base and 8 bases, with 17 bases remaining between them. This CDR3 comprises 15 residues. Per the germline V gene, CDR1 is MNHNS and CDR2 is SASEGT. The CDR3 sequence is CASSEEGSRDREAFF. DNA of the CDR3: TGTGCCAGCAGTGAAGAAGGTTCTAGAGACAGGGAAGCTTTCTTT.

This clone was counted only a few times. The genes are TRBV14 and TRBJ2-7, with no clear D. Trimming removed 0 bases from V and 1 base from J, with 10 bases in between. This CDR3 region has 15 residues. The germline gives CDR1 SGHDN, CDR2 FVKESK. The DNA of the CDR3 is TGTGCCAGCAGCCAAGAGTCCACGTCTTCCTACGAGCAGTACTTC. This translates into CASSQESTSSYEQYF. The entire variable domain, with the rest obtained from reference TRBV14 and TRBJ2-7, is as follows: EAGVTQFPSHSVIEKGQTVTLRCDPISGHDNLYWYRRVMGKEIKFLLHFVKESKQDESGMPNNRFLAERTGGTYSTLKVQPAELEDSGVYFCASSQESTSSYEQYFGPGTRLTVT.

The chain carries TRBV11-2 and TRBJ1-1; D gene uncertain. CDR3 length: 12 amino acids. The germline CDR1 and CDR2 sequences are SGHAT and FQNNGV. V was pared by 3 bases and J by 7 bases, with 9 bases between. The CDR3 DNA reads TGTGCCAGCAGCTTCAGATATGGTGAAGCTTTCTTT. Translating it yields CASSFRYGEAFF. Full variable domain (rest looked up from reference TRBV11-2 and TRBJ1-1): EAGVAQSPRYKIIEKRQSVAFWCNPISGHATLYWYQQILGQGPKLLIQFQNNGVVDDSQLPKDRFSAERLKGVDSTLKIQPAKLEDSAVYLCASSFRYGEAFFGQGTRLTVV.

The gene calls are TRBV7-2 and TRBJ1-5; perhaps TRBD1 as D (5 bases). V lost 5 bases and J 11 bases, leaving 13 bases between the germline ends. The CDR3 contains 12 residues. Germline V gene lookup returns CDR1 SGHTA and CDR2 FQGNSA. CDR3 in amino acids: CASSPPGESQHF. The CDR3 bases are TGTGCCAGCAGCCCCCCGGGGGAGTCCCAGCATTTT.

The J gene is TRBJ2-1, the V gene TRBV9; D is uncertain. CDR1 SGDLS and CDR2 YYNGEE come from the germline V gene. Trimming removed 3 bases from V and 3 bases from J, with 25 bases in between. This CDR3 region has 19 residues. CDR3 coding DNA: TGTGCCAGCAGCGAGGAGATCGGAGCGCGAACAGCAAACTACAATGAGCAGTTCTTC. Translation: CASSEEIGARTANYNEQFF.

This chain links TRBV5-1 with TRBJ2-7; D gene uncertain. Germline assignment: CDR1 SGHRS and CDR2 YFSETQ. The CDR3 runs 18 residues. V lost 4 bases and J lost 0, with 23 bases in between. The CDR3 DNA sequence: TGCGCCAGCAGCCCATCCCTCGACGGGCAAAGGAGCTCCTACGAGCAGTACTTC. Translated: CASSPSLDGQRSSYEQYF.

The chain carries TRBV7-6 and TRBJ2-5; the D is unclear. The V and J ends lost 4 bases and 0 bases respectively, with 15 bases between them. Germline values: CDR1 SGHVS, CDR2 FNYEAQ. The CDR3 length is 16 residues. The CDR3 region has the DNA TGTGCCAGCAGCTCCCGATCAGTTAGCAACCAAGAGACCCAGTACTTC. It translates to CASSSRSVSNQETQYF. The variable domain in full, completed from reference TRBV7-6 and TRBJ2-5, reads GAGVSQSPRYKVTKRGQDVALRCDPISGHVSLYWYRQALGQGPEFLTYFNYEAQQDKSGLPNDRFSAERPEGSISTLTIQRTEQRDSAMYRCASSSRSVSNQETQYFGPGTRLLVL.

V usage is TRBV11-1 and J usage is TRBJ1-4; 7 nucleotides match TRBD1. Germline V CDR1 and CDR2: SGHAT, FQDESV (reference sequence). V trimming: 5 bases; J trimming: 8 bases; junction bases outside the gene matches: 8. This CDR3 region has 14 residues. DNA of the CDR3: TGTGCCAGCAGCGAGACAGGGCTTGAAGAAAAACTGTTTTTT. This sequence encodes CASSETGLEEKLFF.

The chain employs TRBV11-2 and TRBJ2-7, with unresolved D. Germline V gives CDR1 SGHAT, CDR2 FQNNGV. Trimming stripped 5 bases from V and 5 bases from J, with 10 bases between. The CDR3 sequence is 12 residues long. The CDR3: CASSPNSHEQYF. The DNA for the CDR3 is TGTGCCAGCAGCCCGAATTCTCACGAGCAGTACTTC.

This chain links TRBV15 with TRBJ2-2; TRBD2 agrees at 15 bases. J was trimmed by 6 bases and V by 2 bases; bases with no gene match: 7. Germline CDR1 and CDR2: LNHNV and YYDKDF (reference sequence). CDR3 length: 18 residues. The CDR3: CATSRKRTSGRASGELFF. CDR3 DNA sequence: TGTGCCACCAGCAGAAAGAGGACTAGCGGGAGGGCCTCCGGGGAGCTGTTTTTT.

This clone was found once. This chain uses TRBV27 with TRBJ2-3; D could derive from TRBD1 or TRBD2 (5 bases each). There are 17 residues in the CDR3. V lost 3 bases and J lost 2, with 18 bases in between. CDR1 is MNHEY and CDR2 is SMNVEV in the germline V gene (reference sequence). This chain's CDR3 is CASSLGVSNVYTDTQYF. CDR3 nucleotide sequence: TGTGCCAGCAGTTTGGGGGTCAGTAATGTCTACACAGATACGCAGTATTTT.

This rearrangement joins TRBV28 to TRBJ2-1, with 10 bases lining up with TRBD2. Germline assignment: CDR1 MDHEN and CDR2 SYDVKM. CDR3 size: 16 residues. V shed 5 bases and J 5 bases; nucleotides not matched to a gene: 9. CDR3 region: CASSPLAGGLNNEQFF. CDR3 in DNA: TGTGCCAGCAGTCCATTAGCGGGAGGCCTCAACAATGAGCAGTTCTTC.

This chain connects TRBV13 to TRBJ2-7, with TRBD2 identical over 9 bases. Germline loops: CDR1 PRHDT, CDR2 FYEKMQ (reference sequence). Trimming at V came to 5 bases and at J to 0 bases, leaving 14 bases not matched to a gene. The CDR3 covers 18 residues. The CDR3 is CASSPGPAGGQSSYEQYF. CDR3 coding DNA: TGTGCCAGCAGCCCGGGTCCCGCGGGAGGGCAGAGCTCCTACGAGCAGTACTTC.

This clone is a singleton in its sample. The chain uses TRBV9 and TRBJ2-3, with 7 bases that match TRBD2. With V trimmed by 2 bases and J by 2 bases, 5 bases remained unmatched. Per germline, CDR1 SGDLS and CDR2 YYNGEE. The CDR3 length is 15 residues. The DNA of the CDR3 is TGTGCCAGCAGCGTTCTCGGGACTAACACAGATACGCAGTATTTT. Protein product: CASSVLGTNTDTQYF.

The rearrangement uses TRBV27 and TRBJ2-2; no clear D gene. The germline CDR1 and CDR2 sequences are MNHEY and SMNVEV (reference sequence). The CDR3 extends over 14 amino acids. V gave up 3 bases and J gave up 6 bases, with 11 bases separating them. The CDR3 protein is CASSLPGRAGELFF. CDR3 bases: TGTGCCAGCAGTTTGCCTGGTCGGGCCGGGGAGCTGTTTTTT.

The table lists this clone with a count of one. V is TRBV19 and J is TRBJ2-2, with TRBD2 matching 7 bases. The germline CDR1 and CDR2 sequences are LNHDA and SQIVND (reference sequence). CDR3 length: 13 amino acids. V shed 4 bases and J 7 bases; nucleotides not matched to a gene: 3. The CDR3 bases are TGTGCCAGTAGTAATCTAGCGGTCGGGGAGCTGTTTTTT. Amino acid sequence: CASSNLAVGELFF.

This clone was counted once. The chain links TRBV14 to TRBJ1-4, with unresolved D. CDR1 and CDR2 from the germline V gene are SGHDN and FVKESK. The CDR3 is made up of 17 amino acids. Trimming shortened V by 0 bases and J by 8 bases, and 19 bases separated the two germline ends. Here the CDR3 reads CASSQERETVREEKLFF. Here the CDR3 DNA reads TGTGCCAGCAGCCAAGAACGGGAAACGGTTAGGGAAGAAAAACTGTTTTTT.

This sequence joins TRBV5-5 and TRBJ2-3, with TRBD2 matching over 11 bases. The germline gives CDR1 SGHKS, CDR2 YYEKEE (reference sequence). V lost 2 bases to trimming and J lost 2 bases; unmatched junction nucleotides: 7. The CDR3 runs to 17 residues. CDR3 sequence (DNA): TGTGCCAGCAGCTTCGGACTAGCGGGCCAACACACAGATACGCAGTATTTT. This translates into CASSFGLAGQHTDTQYF.

With regard to this clone: Other DNA sequences in the same sample also yield this CDR3. This chain connects TRBV27 to TRBJ1-2; TRBD1 might be the D (5 bases). The CDR3 totals 13 residues. Trimming stripped 5 bases from V and 5 bases from J, with 12 bases between. Germline loops: CDR1 MNHEY, CDR2 SMNVEV (reference sequence). In nucleotides, the CDR3 is TGTGCCAGCAGTCCAGGGACGCCATATGGCTACACCTTC. It specifies CASSPGTPYGYTF.